This TCR beta chain was obtained from a study of T-cell reconstitution after alpha-beta-depleted transplantation in children. Findings and limits, study-wide: Diversity and T-cell counts at one year after transplant derived mostly from new T cells. Recipient T cells and thymic progenitors that survived were the source of the high TCRbeta diversity seen at day 60 in some patients. Reports say that about two months after transplant, the alpha-beta T cells came out of several hundred graft clones that had expanded.

A word on this clonotype: What it binds is unknown.

A TCRbeta library incorporating unique molecular identifiers was prepared. MiXCR was run by TCRdb on the PCR reads, yielding one entry per CDR3 protein. The sample comprises around 960,000 distinct CDR3 sequences, roughly 31% of which are singletons, and 28% rests with the top ten. Germline V gene lookup returns CDR1 LGHNA and CDR2 YNFKEQ. V lost 1 base, J lost 4 bases, and 16 bases stayed unmatched. The CDR3 runs to 20 residues. The receptor was isolated from a boy under three years old who had a stem cell transplant for SCID, so the T cells may come from the graft donor. The chain couples TRBV4-2 to TRBJ2-5; 12 bases map to TRBD2. The starting material was PBMCs, mostly from graft donor cells, obtained 360 days after TCRalphabeta/CD19-depleted stem cell transplant. The CDR3 DNA reads TGTGCCAGCAGCCAAGCAAAAGGGACGTCTAGCGGGGGGGCCGTAGAGACCCAGTACTTC. Its protein product is CASSQAKGTSSGGAVETQYF.